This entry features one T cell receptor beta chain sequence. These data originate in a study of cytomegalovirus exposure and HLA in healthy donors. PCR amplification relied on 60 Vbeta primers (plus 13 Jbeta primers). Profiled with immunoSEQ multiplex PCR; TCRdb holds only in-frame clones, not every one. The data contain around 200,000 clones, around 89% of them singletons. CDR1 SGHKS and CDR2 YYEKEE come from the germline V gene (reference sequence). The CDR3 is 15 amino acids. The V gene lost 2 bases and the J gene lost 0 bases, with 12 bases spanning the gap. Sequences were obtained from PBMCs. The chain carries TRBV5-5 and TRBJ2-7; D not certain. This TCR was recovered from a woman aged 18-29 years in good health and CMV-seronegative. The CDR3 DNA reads TGTGCCAGCAGCTTTCGTGGTTCTATCTCCTACGAGCAGTACTTC. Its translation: CASSFRGSISYEQYF.